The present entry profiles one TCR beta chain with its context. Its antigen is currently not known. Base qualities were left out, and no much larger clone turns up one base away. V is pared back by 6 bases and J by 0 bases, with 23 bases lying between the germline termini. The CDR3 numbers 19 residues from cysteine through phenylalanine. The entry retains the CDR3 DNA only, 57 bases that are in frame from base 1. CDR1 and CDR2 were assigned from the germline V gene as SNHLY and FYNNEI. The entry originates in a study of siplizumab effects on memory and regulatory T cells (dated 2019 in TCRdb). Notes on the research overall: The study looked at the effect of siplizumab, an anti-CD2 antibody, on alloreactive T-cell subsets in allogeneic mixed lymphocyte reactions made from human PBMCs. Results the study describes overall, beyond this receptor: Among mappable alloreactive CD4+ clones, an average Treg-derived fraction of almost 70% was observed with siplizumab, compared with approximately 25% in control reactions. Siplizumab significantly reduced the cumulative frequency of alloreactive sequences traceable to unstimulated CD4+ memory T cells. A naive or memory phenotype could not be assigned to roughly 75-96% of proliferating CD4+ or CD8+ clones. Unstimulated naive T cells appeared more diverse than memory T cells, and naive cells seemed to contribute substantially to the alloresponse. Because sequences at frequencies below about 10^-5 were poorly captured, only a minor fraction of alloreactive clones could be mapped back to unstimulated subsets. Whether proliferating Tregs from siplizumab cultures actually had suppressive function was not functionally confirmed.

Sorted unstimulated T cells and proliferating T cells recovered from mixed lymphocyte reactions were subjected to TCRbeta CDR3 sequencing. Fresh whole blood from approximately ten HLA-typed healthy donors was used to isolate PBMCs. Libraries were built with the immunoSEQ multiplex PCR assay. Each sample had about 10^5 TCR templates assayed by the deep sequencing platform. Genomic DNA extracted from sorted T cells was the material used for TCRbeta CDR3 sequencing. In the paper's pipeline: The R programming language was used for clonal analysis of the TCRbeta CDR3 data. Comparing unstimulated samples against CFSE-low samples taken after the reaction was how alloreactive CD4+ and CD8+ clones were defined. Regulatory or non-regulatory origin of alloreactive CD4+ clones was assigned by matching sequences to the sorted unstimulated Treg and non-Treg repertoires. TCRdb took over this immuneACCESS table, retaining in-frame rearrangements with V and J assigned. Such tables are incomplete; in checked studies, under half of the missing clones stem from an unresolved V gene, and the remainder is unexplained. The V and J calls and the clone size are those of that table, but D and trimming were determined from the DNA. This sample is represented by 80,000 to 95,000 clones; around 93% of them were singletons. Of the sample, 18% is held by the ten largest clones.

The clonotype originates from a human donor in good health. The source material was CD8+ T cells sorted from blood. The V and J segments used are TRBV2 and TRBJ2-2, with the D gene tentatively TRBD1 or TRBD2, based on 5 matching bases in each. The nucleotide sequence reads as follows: TGTGCCAGCAGCGTACCTTGGGGGAAGAGGGGTACGAACACCGGGGAGCTGTTTTTT. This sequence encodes CASSVPWGKRGTNTGELFF.